These 3 T cell receptor beta chains share one sample of origin, sequenced in a study of blood T cell repertoires in COVID-19. Profiling relied on immunoSEQ multiplex PCR, and the TCRdb table lists in-frame clones only, not all of them. The sample lists under 250,000 clones; roughly 87% were seen once. Sequencing input: PBMCs or T cells enriched from blood (not recorded which). Receptors originate from a woman in her 30s with acute COVID-19.

This chain joins TRBV6-2 or TRBV6-3 and TRBJ2-1; 7 bases agree with TRBD2. In germline, CDR1 is MNHEY, CDR2 SVGEGT. The CDR3 has 14 amino acids. Trimming at V came to 2 bases and at J to 6 bases, leaving 4 bases not matched to a gene. The CDR3 here is CASSYQLAFNEQFF. The CDR3 bases are TGTGCCAGCAGTTACCAACTAGCGTTCAATGAGCAGTTCTTC.

This clone came up a few times. This chain links TRBV11-2 with TRBJ2-7; 8 positions match TRBD2. Germline CDR1 reads SGHAT; CDR2 reads FQNNGV. The V segment lost 5 bases and the J segment 3 bases; nucleotides outside the gene matches: 12. The CDR3 covers 16 residues. This CDR3 reads CASSPITGTRRYEQYF. The CDR3 coding sequence is TGTGCCAGCAGCCCGATTACCGGGACTAGGCGCTACGAGCAGTACTTC.

V usage is TRBV9 and J usage is TRBJ2-6; 9 nucleotides line up with TRBD1. This CDR3 is built from 22 residues. After removal of 0 bases from V and 2 bases from J, the junction contained 18 bases not matched to a gene. In germline, CDR1 is SGDLS, CDR2 YYNGEE. The CDR3 bases are TGTGCCAGCAGCGTAGAGAGACAGGGGGTAGACCCGCGGAACACTGGGGCCAACGTCCTGACTTTC. It is translated as CASSVERQGVDPRNTGANVLTF.